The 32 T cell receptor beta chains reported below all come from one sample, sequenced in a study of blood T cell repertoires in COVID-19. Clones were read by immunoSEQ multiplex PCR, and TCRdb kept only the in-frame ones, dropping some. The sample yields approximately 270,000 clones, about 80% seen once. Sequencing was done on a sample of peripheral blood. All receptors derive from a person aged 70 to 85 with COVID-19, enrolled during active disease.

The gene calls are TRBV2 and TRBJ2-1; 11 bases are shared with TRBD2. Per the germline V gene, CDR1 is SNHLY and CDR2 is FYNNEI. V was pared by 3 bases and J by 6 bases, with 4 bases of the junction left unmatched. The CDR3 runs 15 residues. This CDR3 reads CASSEGSGRVNEQFF. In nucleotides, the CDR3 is TGTGCCAGCAGTGAGGGTAGCGGGAGGGTCAATGAGCAGTTCTTC.

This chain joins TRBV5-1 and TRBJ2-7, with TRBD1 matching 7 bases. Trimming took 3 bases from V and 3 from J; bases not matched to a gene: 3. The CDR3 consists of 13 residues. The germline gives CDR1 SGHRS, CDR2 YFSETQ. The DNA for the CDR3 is TGCGCCAGCAGCTCTCGGACAGGCTACGAGCAGTACTTC. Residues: CASSSRTGYEQYF.

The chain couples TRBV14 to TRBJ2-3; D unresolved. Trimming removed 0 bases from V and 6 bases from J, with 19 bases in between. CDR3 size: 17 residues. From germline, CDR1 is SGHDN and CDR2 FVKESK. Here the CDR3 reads CASSQDRRLSLRDTQYF. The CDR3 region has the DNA TGTGCCAGCAGCCAAGATCGGCGGCTCTCCCTTCGGGATACGCAGTATTTT.

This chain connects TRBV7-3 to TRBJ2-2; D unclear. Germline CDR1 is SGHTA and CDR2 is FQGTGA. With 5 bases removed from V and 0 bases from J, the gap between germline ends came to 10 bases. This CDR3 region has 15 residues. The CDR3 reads CASSPTAANTGELFF. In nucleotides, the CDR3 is TGTGCCAGCAGCCCCACTGCGGCGAACACCGGGGAGCTGTTTTTT.

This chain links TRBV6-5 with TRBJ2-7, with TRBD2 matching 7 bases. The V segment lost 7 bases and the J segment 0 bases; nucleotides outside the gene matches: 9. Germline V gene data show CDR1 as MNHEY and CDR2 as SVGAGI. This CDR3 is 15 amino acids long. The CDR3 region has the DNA TGTGCCAGCAAGCAAGGAGGCGGGAGCTCCTACGAGCAGTACTTC. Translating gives CASKQGGGSSYEQYF.

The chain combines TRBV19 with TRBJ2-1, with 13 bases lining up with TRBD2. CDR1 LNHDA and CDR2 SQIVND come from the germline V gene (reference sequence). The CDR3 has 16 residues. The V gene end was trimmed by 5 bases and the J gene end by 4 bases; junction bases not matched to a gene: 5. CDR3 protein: CASSASLAGGYNEQFF. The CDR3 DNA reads TGTGCCAGTAGTGCATCACTAGCGGGAGGGTACAATGAGCAGTTCTTC.

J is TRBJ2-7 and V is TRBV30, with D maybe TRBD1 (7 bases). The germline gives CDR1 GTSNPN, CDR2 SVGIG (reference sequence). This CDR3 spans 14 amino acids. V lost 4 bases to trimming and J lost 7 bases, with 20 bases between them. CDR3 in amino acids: CAWTKGSRGVEQYF. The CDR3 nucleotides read TGTGCCTGGACCAAGGGTAGCAGGGGGGTTGAGCAGTACTTC. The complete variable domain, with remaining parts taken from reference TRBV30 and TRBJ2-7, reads SQTIHQWPATLVQPVGSPLSLECTVEGTSNPNLYWYRQAAGRGLQLLFYSVGIGQISSEVPQNLSASRPQDRQFILSSKKLLLSDSGFYLCAWTKGSRGVEQYFGPGTRLTVT.

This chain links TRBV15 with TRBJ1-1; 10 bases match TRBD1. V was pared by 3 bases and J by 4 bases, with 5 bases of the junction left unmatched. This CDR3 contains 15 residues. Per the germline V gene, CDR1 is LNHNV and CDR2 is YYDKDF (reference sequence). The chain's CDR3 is CATSRGDRGFTEAFF. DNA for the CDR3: TGTGCCACCAGCAGGGGGGACAGGGGTTTCACTGAAGCTTTCTTT.

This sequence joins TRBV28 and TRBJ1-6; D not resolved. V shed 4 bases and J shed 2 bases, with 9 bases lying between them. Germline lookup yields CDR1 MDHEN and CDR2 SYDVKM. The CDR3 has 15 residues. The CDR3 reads CASSSKRTYNSPLHF. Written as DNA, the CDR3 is TGTGCCAGCAGTTCCAAGAGGACCTATAATTCACCCCTCCACTTT.

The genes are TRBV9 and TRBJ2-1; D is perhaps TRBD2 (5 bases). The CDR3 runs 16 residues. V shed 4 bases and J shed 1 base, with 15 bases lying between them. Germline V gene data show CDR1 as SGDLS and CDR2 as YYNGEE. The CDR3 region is CASSFHQTSSYNEQFF. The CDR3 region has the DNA TGTGCCAGCAGCTTTCACCAAACTAGTTCCTACAATGAGCAGTTCTTC.

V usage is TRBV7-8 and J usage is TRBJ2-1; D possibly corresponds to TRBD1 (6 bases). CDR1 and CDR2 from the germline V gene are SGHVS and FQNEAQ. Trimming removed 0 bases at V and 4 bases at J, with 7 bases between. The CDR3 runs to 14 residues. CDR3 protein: CASSLAQGYNEQFF. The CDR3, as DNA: TGTGCCAGCAGCTTAGCTCAGGGGTACAATGAGCAGTTCTTC.

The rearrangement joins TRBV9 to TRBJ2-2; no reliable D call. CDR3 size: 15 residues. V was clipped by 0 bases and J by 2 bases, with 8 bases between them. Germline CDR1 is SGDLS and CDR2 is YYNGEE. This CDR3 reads CASSVVADNTGELFF. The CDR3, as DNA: TGTGCCAGCAGCGTAGTGGCGGATAACACCGGGGAGCTGTTTTTT.

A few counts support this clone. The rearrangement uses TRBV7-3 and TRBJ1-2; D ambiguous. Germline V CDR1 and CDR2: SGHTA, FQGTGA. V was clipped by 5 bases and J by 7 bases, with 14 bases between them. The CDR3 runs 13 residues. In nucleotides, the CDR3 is TGTGCCAGCAGCCCGGGAGAAGACTTTGGCTACACCTTC. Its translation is CASSPGEDFGYTF.

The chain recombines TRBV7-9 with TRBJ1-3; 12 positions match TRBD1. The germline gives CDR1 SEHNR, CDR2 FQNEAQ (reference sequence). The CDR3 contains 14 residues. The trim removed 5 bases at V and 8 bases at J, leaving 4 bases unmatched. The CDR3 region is CASSGTGGLYTIYF. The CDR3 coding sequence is TGTGCCAGCAGCGGGACAGGGGGCTTGTACACCATATATTTT. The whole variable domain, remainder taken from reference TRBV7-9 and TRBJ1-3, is DTGVSQNPRHKITKRGQNVTFRCDPISEHNRLYWYRQTLGQGPEFLTYFQNEAQLEKSRLLSDRFSAERPKGSFSTLEIQRTEQGDSAMYLCASSGTGGLYTIYFGEGSWLTVV.

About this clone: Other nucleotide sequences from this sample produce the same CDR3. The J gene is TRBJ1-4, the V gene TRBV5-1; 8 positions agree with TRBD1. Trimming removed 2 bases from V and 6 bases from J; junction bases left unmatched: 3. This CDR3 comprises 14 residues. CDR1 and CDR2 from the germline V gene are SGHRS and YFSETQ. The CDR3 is CASSFQGADEKLFF. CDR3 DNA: TGCGCCAGCAGCTTTCAGGGGGCCGATGAAAAACTGTTTTTT.

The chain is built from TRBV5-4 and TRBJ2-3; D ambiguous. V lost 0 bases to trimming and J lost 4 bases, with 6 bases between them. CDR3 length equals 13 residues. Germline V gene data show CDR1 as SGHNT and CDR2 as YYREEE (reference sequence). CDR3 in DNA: TGTGCCAGCAGCTTGGACTTATCAGATACGCAGTATTTT. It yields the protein CASSLDLSDTQYF.

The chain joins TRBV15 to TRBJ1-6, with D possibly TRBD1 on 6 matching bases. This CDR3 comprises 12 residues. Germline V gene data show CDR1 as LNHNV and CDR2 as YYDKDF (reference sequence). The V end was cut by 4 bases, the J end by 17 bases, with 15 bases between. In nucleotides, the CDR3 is TGTGCCACCAGCACCGCAGGACAGTTCTTCCACTTT. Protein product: CATSTAGQFFHF.

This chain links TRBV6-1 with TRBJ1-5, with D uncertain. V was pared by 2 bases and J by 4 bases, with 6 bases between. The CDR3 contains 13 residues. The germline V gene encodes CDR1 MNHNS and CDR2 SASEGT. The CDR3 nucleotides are TGTGCCAGCAGTGAAAGCCTAAATCAGCCCCAGCATTTT. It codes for CASSESLNQPQHF.

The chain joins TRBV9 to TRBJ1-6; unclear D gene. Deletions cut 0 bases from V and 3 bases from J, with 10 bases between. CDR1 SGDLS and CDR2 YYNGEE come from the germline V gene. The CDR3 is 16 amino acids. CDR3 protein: CASSVEAGSYNSPLHF. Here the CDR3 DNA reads TGTGCCAGCAGCGTAGAAGCGGGGAGCTATAATTCACCCCTCCACTTT.

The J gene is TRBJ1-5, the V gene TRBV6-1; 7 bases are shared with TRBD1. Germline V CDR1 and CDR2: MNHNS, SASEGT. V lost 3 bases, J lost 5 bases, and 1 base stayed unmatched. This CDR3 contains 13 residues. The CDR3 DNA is TGTGCCAGCAGTGACAGGGGGGATCAGCCCCAGCATTTT. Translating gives CASSDRGDQPQHF.

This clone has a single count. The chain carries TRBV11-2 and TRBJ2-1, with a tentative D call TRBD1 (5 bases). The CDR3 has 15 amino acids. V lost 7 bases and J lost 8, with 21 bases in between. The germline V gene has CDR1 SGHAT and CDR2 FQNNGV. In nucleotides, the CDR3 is TGTGCCAGCAAGGAATTTGGTTCGTGGGGCGATGAGCAGTTCTTC. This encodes CASKEFGSWGDEQFF. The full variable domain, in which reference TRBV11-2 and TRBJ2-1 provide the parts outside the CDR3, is EAGVAQSPRYKIIEKRQSVAFWCNPISGHATLYWYQQILGQGPKLLIQFQNNGVVDDSQLPKDRFSAERLKGVDSTLKIQPAKLEDSAVYLCASKEFGSWGDEQFFGPGTRLTVL.

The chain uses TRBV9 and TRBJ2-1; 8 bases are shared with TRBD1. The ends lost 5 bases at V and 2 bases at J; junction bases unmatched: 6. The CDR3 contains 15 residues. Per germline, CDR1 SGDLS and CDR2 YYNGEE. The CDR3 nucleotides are TGTGCCAGCAGTGCGACAGGGGACCCCTACAATGAGCAGTTCTTC. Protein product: CASSATGDPYNEQFF.

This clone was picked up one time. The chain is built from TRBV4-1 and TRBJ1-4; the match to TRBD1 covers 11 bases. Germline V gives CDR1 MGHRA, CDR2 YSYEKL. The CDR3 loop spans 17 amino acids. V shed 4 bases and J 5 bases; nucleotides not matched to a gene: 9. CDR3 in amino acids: CASSPRTGGVINEKLFF. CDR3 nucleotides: TGCGCCAGCAGCCCCAGGACAGGGGGCGTGATAAATGAAAAACTGTTTTTT.

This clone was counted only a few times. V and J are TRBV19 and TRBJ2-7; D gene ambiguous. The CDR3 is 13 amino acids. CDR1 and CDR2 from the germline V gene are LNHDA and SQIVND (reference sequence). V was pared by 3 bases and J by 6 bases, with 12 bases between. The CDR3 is CASSMGRYAEQYF. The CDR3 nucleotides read TGTGCCAGTAGTATGGGCAGGTACGCCGAGCAGTACTTC.

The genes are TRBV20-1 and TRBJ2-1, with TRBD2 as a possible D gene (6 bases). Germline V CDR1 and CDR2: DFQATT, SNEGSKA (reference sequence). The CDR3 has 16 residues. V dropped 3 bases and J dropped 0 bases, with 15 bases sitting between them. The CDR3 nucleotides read TGCAGTGCTAGTTGGTTAGCGGCAAGCTCCTACAATGAGCAGTTCTTC. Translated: CSASWLAASSYNEQFF.

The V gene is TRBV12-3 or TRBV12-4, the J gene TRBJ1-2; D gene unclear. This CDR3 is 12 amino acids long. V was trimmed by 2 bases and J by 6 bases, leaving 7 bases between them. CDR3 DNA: TGTGCCAGCAGTTTAAGAGATCATGGCTACACCTTC. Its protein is CASSLRDHGYTF.

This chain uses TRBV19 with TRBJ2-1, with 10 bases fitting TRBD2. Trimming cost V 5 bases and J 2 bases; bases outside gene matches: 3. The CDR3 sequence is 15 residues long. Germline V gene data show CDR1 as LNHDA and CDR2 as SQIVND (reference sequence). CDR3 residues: CASSWTSGPYNEQFF. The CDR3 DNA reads TGTGCCAGTAGTTGGACTAGCGGACCCTACAATGAGCAGTTCTTC.

The DNA for the CDR3 is TGTGCCAGCCGGGACTTTCAATACAATGAGCAGTTCTTC. Protein product: CASRDFQYNEQFF. This chain joins TRBV6-5 and TRBJ2-1, with D tentatively TRBD2 (6 bases). Germline V CDR1 and CDR2: MNHEY, SVGAGI. The CDR3 has 13 residues. Trimming left V 8 bases short and J 4 bases short, with 12 bases between.

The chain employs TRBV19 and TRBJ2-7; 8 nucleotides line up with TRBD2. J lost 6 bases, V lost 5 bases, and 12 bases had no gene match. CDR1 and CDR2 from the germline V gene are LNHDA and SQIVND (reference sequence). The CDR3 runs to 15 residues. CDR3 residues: CASSVGGGLSVEQYF. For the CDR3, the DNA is TGTGCCAGTAGTGTGGGCGGGGGGCTTTCCGTCGAGCAGTACTTC.

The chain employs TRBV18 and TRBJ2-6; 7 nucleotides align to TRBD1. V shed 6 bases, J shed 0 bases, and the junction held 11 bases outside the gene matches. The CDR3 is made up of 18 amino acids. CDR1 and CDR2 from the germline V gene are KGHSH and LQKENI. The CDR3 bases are TGTGCCAGCTCCCGAACAGGGGTCGCCTTCTCTGGGGCCAACGTCCTGACTTTC. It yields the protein CASSRTGVAFSGANVLTF. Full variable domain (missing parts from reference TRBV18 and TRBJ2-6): NAGVMQNPRHLVRRRGQEARLRCSPMKGHSHVYWYRQLPEEGLKFMVYLQKENIIDESGMPKERFSAEFPKEGPSILRIQQVVRGDSAAYFCASSRTGVAFSGANVLTFGAGSRLTVL.

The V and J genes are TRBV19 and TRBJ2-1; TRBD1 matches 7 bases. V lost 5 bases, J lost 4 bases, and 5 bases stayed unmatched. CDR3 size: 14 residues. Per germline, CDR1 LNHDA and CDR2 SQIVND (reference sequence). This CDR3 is CASSSRTGYNEQFF. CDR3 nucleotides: TGTGCCAGTAGTTCAAGGACAGGTTACAATGAGCAGTTCTTC.

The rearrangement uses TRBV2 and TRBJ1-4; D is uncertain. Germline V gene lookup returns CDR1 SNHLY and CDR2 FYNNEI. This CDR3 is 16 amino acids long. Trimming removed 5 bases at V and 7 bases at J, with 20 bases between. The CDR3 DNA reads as TGTGCCAGCAGTATCGGTGACGGTCGGGTTGGTGAAAAACTGTTTTTT. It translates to CASSIGDGRVGEKLFF.